The clone carrying this T cell receptor beta chain was detected only once. Its antigen is as yet unknown. The entry originates in a study of cytomegalovirus exposure and HLA in healthy donors. Overall study context: Researchers previously reported finding roughly 120 million unique TCR beta sequences from 150 million to 200 million T cells. HLA-typed donors were the source of 83 million or so unique TCRs held in an early data release. General study findings and limits: Investigators reported 164 TCR beta chains as tied to cytomegalovirus. Across donors, presence/absence analyses took sequencing depth to be roughly uniform.

Per the germline V gene, CDR1 is SGHRS and CDR2 is YFSETQ. V trimming: 0 bases; J trimming: 5 bases; junction bases outside the gene matches: 5. This CDR3 is 16 amino acids long. The PCR made use of 60 Vbeta and 13 Jbeta primers. Profiling relied on immunoSEQ multiplex PCR, and the TCRdb table lists in-frame clones only, not all of them. The sample contains roughly 150,000 clones, more than 70% of which appear only once. V and J are TRBV5-1 and TRBJ2-5; 12 bases fit TRBD2. The sequenced sample consisted of PBMCs. This clonotype was sampled from a man between 18 and 35 years old in good health and CMV-seropositive. The CDR3 bases are TGCGCCAGCAGCTTGGGACTAGCGGGAGTTCGGGAGACCCAGTACTTC. Its translation: CASSLGLAGVRETQYF.